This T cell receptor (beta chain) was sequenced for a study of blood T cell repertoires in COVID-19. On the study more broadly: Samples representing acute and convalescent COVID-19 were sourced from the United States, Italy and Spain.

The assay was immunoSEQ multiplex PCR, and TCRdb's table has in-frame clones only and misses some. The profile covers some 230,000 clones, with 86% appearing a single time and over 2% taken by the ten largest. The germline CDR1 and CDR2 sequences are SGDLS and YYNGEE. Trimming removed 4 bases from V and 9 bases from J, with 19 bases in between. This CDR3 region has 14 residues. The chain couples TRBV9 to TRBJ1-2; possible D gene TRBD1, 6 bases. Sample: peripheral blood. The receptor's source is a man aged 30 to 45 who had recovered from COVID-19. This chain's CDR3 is CASSPQATGNRYTF. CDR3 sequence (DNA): TGTGCCAGCAGCCCTCAGGCTACAGGGAATCGCTACACCTTC.